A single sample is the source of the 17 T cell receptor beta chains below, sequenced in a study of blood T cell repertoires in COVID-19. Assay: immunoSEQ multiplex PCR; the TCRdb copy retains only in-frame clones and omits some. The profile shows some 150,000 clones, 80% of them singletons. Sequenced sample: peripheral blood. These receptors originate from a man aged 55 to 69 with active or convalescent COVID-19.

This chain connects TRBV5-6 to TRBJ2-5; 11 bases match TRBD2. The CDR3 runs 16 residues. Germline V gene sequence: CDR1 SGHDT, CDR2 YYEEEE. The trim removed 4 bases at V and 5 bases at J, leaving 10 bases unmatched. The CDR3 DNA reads TGTGCCAGCAGCCAACTAGCGGGAGACTCTTCGGAGACCCAGTACTTC. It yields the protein CASSQLAGDSSETQYF.

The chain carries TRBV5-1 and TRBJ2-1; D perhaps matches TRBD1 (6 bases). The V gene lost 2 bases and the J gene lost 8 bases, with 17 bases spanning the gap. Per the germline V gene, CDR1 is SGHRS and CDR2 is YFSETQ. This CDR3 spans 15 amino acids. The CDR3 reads CASSFGQGHRDEQFF. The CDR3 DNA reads TGCGCCAGCAGCTTTGGGCAGGGACATAGGGATGAGCAGTTCTTC.

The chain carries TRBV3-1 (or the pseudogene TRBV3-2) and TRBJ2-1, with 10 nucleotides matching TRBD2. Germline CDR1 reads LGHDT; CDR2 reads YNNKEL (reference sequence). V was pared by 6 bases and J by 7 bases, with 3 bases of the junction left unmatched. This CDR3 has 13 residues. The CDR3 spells CASRGTSVNEQFF. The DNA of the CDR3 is TGTGCCAGCAGGGGGACTAGCGTTAATGAGCAGTTCTTC.

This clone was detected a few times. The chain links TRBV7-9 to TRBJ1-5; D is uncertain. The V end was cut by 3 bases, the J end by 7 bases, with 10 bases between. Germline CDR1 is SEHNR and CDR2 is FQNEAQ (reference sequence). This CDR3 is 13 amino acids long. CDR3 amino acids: CASSLNTVQPQHF. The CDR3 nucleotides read TGTGCCAGCAGCTTGAATACAGTGCAGCCCCAGCATTTT.

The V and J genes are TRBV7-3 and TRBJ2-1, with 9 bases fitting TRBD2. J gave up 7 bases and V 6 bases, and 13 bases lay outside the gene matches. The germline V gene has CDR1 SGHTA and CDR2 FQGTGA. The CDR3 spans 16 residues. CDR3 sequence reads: CASSQSMASGKNEQFF. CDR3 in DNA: TGTGCCAGCAGTCAAAGTATGGCTAGCGGGAAAAATGAGCAGTTCTTC.

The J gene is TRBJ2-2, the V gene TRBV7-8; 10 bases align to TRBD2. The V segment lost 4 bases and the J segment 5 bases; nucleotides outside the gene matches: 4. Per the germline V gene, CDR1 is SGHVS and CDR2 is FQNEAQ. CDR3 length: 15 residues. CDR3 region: CASSSASGRTGELFF. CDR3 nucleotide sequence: TGTGCCAGCAGCTCTGCTAGCGGGAGAACCGGGGAGCTGTTTTTT.

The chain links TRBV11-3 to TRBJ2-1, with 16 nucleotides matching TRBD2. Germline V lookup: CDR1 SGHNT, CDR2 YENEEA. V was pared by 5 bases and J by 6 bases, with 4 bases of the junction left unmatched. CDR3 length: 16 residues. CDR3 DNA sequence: TGTGCCAGCAGCCTAGGGACTAGCGGGAGGGTCAATGAGCAGTTCTTC. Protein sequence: CASSLGTSGRVNEQFF. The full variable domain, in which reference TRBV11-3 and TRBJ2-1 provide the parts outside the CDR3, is EAGVVQSPRYKIIEKKQPVAFWCNPISGHNTLYWYLQNLGQGPELLIRYENEEAVDDSQLPKDRFSAERLKGVDSTLKIQPAELGDSAVYLCASSLGTSGRVNEQFFGPGTRLTVL.

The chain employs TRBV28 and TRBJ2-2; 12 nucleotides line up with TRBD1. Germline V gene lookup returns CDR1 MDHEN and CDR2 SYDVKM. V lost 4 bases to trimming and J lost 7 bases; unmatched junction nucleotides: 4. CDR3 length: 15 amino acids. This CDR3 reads CASSSGTGGIGELFF. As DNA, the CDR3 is TGTGCCAGCAGTTCCGGGACAGGGGGCATCGGGGAGCTGTTTTTT.

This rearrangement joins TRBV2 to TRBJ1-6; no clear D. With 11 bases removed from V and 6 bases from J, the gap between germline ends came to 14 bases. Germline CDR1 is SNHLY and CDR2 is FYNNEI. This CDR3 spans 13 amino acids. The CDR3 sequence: CASISDFNSPLHF. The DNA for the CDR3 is TGTGCCTCCATATCAGATTTTAATTCACCCCTCCACTTT.

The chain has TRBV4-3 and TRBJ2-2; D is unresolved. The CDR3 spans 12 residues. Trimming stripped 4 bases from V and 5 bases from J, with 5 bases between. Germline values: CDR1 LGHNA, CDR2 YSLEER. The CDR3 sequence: CASSPFTGELFF. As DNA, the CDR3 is TGCGCCAGCAGCCCCTTTACCGGGGAGCTGTTTTTT.

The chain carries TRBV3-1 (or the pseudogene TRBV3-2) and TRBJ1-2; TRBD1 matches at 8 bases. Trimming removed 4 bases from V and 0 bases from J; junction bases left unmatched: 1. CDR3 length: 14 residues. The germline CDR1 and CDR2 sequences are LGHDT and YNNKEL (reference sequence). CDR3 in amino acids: CASSRGQANYGYTF. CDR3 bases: TGTGCCAGCAGCCGGGGACAGGCTAACTATGGCTACACCTTC.

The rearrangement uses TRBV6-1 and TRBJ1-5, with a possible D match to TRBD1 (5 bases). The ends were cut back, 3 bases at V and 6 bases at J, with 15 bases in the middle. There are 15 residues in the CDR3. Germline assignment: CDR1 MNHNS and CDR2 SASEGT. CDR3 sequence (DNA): TGTGCCAGCAGTGACCAGGGATGGTCCCCTCAGCCCCAGCATTTT. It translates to CASSDQGWSPQPQHF.

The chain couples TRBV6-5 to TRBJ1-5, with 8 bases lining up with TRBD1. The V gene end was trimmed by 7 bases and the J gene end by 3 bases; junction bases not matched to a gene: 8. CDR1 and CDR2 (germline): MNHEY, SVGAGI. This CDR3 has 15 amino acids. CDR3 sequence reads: CASIRDRTYNQPQHF. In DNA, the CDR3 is TGTGCCAGCATCCGGGACAGGACTTACAATCAGCCCCAGCATTTT.

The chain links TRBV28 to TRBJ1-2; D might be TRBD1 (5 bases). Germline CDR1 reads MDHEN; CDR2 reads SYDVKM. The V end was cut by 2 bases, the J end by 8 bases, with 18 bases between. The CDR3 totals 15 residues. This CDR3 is CASSLTFRGGGGYTF. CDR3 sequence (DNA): TGTGCCAGCAGTTTAACTTTCCGTGGGGGGGGAGGCTACACCTTC.

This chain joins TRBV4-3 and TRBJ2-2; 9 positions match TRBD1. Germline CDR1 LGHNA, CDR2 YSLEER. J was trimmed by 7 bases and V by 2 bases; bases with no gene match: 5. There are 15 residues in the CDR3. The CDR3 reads CASSQPGQGGGELFF. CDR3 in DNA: TGCGCCAGCAGCCAACCGGGACAGGGTGGCGGGGAGCTGTTTTTT.

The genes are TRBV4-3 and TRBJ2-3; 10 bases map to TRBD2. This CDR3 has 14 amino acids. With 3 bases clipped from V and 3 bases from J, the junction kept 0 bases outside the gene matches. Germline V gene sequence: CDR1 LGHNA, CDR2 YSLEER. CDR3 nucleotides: TGCGCCAGCAGCCAGACTAGCGGGACAGATACGCAGTATTTT. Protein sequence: CASSQTSGTDTQYF.

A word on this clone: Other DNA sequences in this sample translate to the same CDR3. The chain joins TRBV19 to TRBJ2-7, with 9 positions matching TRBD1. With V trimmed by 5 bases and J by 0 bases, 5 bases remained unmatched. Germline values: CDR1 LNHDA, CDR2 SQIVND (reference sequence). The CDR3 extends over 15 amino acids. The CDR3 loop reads CASSPGQGPSYEQYF. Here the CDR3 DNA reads TGTGCCAGTAGTCCGGGACAGGGACCCTCCTACGAGCAGTACTTC.